This T cell receptor (beta chain) was sequenced during a study of cytomegalovirus exposure and HLA in healthy donors. Study-wide points: Most subjects had HLA-A and HLA-B alleles reportedly predicted accurately by TCR beta sequences. Analyses of presence and absence presupposed an approximately uniform sequencing depth across donors. The authors later linked a missense DCLRE1C variant to TCR beta V- and J-gene trimming.

This clone was seen only a few times. Its antigen is currently unknown. CDR1 and CDR2 (germline): SQVTM, ANQGSEA. This CDR3 is 14 amino acids long. V gave up 7 bases and J gave up 0 bases, with 12 bases separating them. PCR amplification relied on 60 Vbeta primers (plus 13 Jbeta primers). Method: immunoSEQ multiplex PCR; TCRdb's copy keeps in-frame clones and lacks some. The sample holds approximately 100,000 clones; 60% to 75% are singletons and the top ten take about 1.9%. The source of this sequence is a woman between 40 and 50 years old in good health and CMV-seronegative. Sequencing used PBMCs. The J gene is TRBJ1-4, the V gene TRBV29-1; no definite D call. This chain's CDR3 is CSAEGLTTNEKLFF. CDR3 coding DNA: TGCAGCGCCGAAGGACTGACAACTAATGAAAAACTGTTTTTT.